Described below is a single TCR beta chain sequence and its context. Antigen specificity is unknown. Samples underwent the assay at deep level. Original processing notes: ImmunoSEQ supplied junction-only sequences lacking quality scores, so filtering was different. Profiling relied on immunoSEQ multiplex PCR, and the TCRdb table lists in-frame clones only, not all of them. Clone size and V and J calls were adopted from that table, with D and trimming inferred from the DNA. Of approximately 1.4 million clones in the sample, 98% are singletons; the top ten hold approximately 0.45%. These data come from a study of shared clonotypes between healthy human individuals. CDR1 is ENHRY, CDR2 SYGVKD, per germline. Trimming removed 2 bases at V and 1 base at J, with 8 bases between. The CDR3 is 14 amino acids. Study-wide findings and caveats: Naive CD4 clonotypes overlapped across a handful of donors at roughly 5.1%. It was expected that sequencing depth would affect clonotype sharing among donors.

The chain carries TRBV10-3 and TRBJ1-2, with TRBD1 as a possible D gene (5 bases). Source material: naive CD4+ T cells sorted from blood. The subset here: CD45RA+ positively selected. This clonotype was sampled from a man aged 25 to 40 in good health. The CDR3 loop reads CAISEDSNNYGYTF. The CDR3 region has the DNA TGTGCCATCAGTGAGGACAGCAATAACTATGGCTACACCTTC.